These 31 T cell receptor delta chains share one sample of origin, sequenced in a study of gamma-delta T cells after stem cell transplantation. TCRdb fed the RT-PCR reads into CATT to redo clone calling. This table holds 2,500 or so delta-chain clones, 3% to 3.5% found once. Input material: gamma-delta T cells. Receptor source: a human donor. It is not recorded whose cells these are; they may come from a transplant donor.

In its sample, this clone ranks as medium-sized. Only one base separates this from a far larger clonotype, so it likely reflects a read error. Other DNA sequences from this sample encode an identical CDR3 as well. The chain is built from TRDV2 and TRDJ1; the D gene is possibly TRDD3 (6 bases). Germline V gene data show CDR1 as GEAIGNYY and CDR2 as EKD. Trimming took 3 bases from V and 3 from J, leaving 16 bases between them. The length of the CDR3 is 15 residues. The CDR3 DNA follows: TGTGCCTGTGACTTACTGGGAGATACTCCCGATAAACTCATCTTT. Translated, it gives CACDLLGDTPDKLIF.

Concerning this clone: It is likely a read error: a sequence one base away is far more abundant. Additional DNA sequences in this sample encode the identical CDR3. This chain uses TRDV2 with TRDJ1; the match to TRDD3 covers 9 bases. This CDR3 comprises 16 residues. CDR1 is GEAIGNYY, CDR2 EKD, per germline. The J segment lost 3 bases and the V segment lost 1 base, leaving 8 bases of the junction unmatched. The CDR3 DNA reads as TGTGCCTGTGACACTCTACTGGGGGACACTTCCGATAAACTCATCTTT. Amino acid sequence: CACDTLLGDTSDKLIF.

Details on this clone: This may be a read error: a much more frequent sequence differs by one nucleotide. Other DNA sequences within the sample encode an identical CDR3. The J gene is TRDJ1, the V gene TRDV2; 12 nucleotides match TRDD3. This CDR3 spans 17 amino acids. CDR1 GEAIGNYY and CDR2 EKD come from the germline V gene. The CDR3 loop reads CACDDVLGDTKADKLIF. In nucleotides, the CDR3 is TGTGCCTGTGACGACGTACTGGGGGATACCAAGGCCGATAAACTCATCTTC.

On this clone: A much larger clone differs from this one at a single base, so this may be a read error. Additional DNA sequences in this sample encode the identical CDR3. The chain links TRDV2 to TRDJ1, with 10 bases fitting TRDD3. From germline, CDR1 is GEAIGNYY and CDR2 EKD. The length of the CDR3 is 16 residues. The CDR3 DNA is TGTGCCTGTGATCTACTGGGGGATCCCGGAACCGATAAGCTCATCTTT. This codes for CACDLLGDPGTDKLIF.

This clone has ten or more counts. V is TRDV2 and J is TRDJ1; 8 nucleotides match TRDD3. The CDR3 consists of 16 residues. J was trimmed by 1 base and V by 3 bases; bases with no gene match: 9. Looked up from germline, CDR1 is GEAIGNYY and CDR2 is EKD. The chain's CDR3 is CACDLLTGGPTDKLIF. The CDR3 DNA is TGTGCCTGTGACCTACTTACTGGGGGGCCCACCGATAAACTCATCTTT.

With respect to this clone: A far larger clone differs by one base, so this is likely a read error. Other nucleotide sequences in the sample specify the same CDR3. This chain connects TRDV2 to TRDJ1; the match to TRDD3 covers 7 bases. This CDR3 is 17 amino acids long. Germline lookup yields CDR1 GEAIGNYY and CDR2 EKD. CDR3 bases: TGTGCCTGTGACACCGTACTGGGGATTAATGAAACCGATAAACTCATCTTC. Its translation is CACDTVLGINETDKLIF.

V gene TRDV2 combines with J gene TRDJ3; TRDD3 matches 7 bases. The germline gives CDR1 GEAIGNYY, CDR2 EKD. This CDR3 has 20 residues. V gave up 2 bases and J gave up 0 bases; unmatched junction bases: 12. The CDR3 region is CACDKMAGGQPSWDTRQMFF. Here the CDR3 DNA reads TGTGCCTGTGACAAAATGGCTGGGGGTCAACCCTCCTGGGACACCCGACAGATGTTTTTC.

Relative to its sample, this clone is medium-sized (0.01 to 0.1%). CDR3 protein: CACDTPWAEGYTPHTDKLIF. The CDR3 DNA reads as TGTGCCTGTGACACACCCTGGGCTGAGGGATACACCCCTCACACCGATAAACTCATCTTT. The chain has TRDV2 and TRDJ1, with 7 bases lining up with TRDD3. J lost 0 bases, V lost 1 base, and 19 bases had no gene match. There are 20 residues in the CDR3. Germline-derived CDR1 and CDR2 are GEAIGNYY and EKD.

Regarding this clone: At the DNA level, this CDR3 is encoded by other sequences in the same sample as well. The rearrangement uses TRDV2 and TRDJ1, with TRDD3 matching 11 bases. V was pared by 4 bases and J by 0 bases, with 12 bases of the junction left unmatched. The CDR3 contains 18 residues. Germline V gene sequence: CDR1 GEAIGNYY, CDR2 EKD. The chain's CDR3 is CACDPVLGDTSYTDKLIF. In DNA form, the CDR3 reads TGTGCCTGTGATCCAGTATTGGGGGATACGTCATACACCGATAAACTCATCTTT.

This clone was detected a few times. Since a far larger clone is one base different, this is likely a read error. Other DNA variants within this sample encode the same CDR3. The chain employs TRDV2 and TRDJ1; tentatively, D is TRDD1 or TRDD3 (5 bases each). Per germline, CDR1 GEAIGNYY and CDR2 EKD. Between the trimmed V and J ends, which lost 0 bases and 5 bases, there was a span of 15 bases. The CDR3 is 15 amino acids. The CDR3 region has the DNA TGTGCCTGTGACACCGTGGCTGGGAGAAATGATAAACTCATCTTT. Amino acid sequence: CACDTVAGRNDKLIF.

In its sample, this clone was seen a few times. TCRdb lists the protein of a much larger clone for this DNA, which differs at residue 4, so this is likely a read error; the protein given here is translated from the DNA itself. This chain uses TRDV2 with TRDJ1, with 8 positions matching TRDD3. CDR1 and CDR2 (germline): GEAIGNYY, EKD. The CDR3 is 16 residues long. The CDR3 coding sequence is TGTGCCTGTGGCACCGTAGGGGATACAGAGGCCGATAAACTCATCTTT. Translated, it gives CACGTVGDTEADKLIF.

This clone counts as medium-sized. This likely reflects a read error, since a far larger clone is one base away. Other DNA sequences in this sample translate to the same CDR3. CDR3 sequence (DNA): TGTGCCTGTGACACCGTTACGCCTAGTACTGGGGGACCCCCAAGGTACACCGATAAGCTCATCTTT. It is translated as CACDTVTPSTGGPPRYTDKLIF. The chain combines TRDV2 with TRDJ1; TRDD3 aligns across 9 bases. Per the germline V gene, CDR1 is GEAIGNYY and CDR2 is EKD. The length of the CDR3 is 22 residues.

About this clone: The protein TCRdb gives is from a much larger clone and does not agree with this DNA's translation at residue 5, likely a read error; the protein shown here comes from the DNA. The V call is TRDV2, the J call TRDJ1, with TRDD3 matching 12 bases. The CDR3 extends over 18 amino acids. The germline CDR1 and CDR2 sequences are GEAIGNYY and EKD. J was trimmed by 1 base and V by 3 bases; bases with no gene match: 11. CDR3 in amino acids: CACDSVLLGDTFTDKLIF. The CDR3 DNA reads as TGTGCCTGTGACTCCGTCTTACTGGGGGATACTTTCACCGATAAACTCATCTTT.

In its sample, this clone was seen a few times. The rearrangement uses TRDV2 and TRDJ1, with D maybe TRDD3 (6 bases). CDR3 size: 16 residues. CDR1 and CDR2 from the germline V gene are GEAIGNYY and EKD. The V and J ends lost 5 bases and 0 bases respectively, with 18 bases between them. CDR3 sequence reads: CACGTIGGRYTDKLIF. The CDR3 DNA follows: TGTGCCTGTGGCACGATCGGGGGACGGTACACCGATAAACTCATCTTT.

Judged by abundance, this clone is medium-sized. The chain uses TRDV2 and TRDJ1; 9 bases agree with TRDD3. Germline CDR1 GEAIGNYY, CDR2 EKD. This CDR3 has 18 residues. V shed 3 bases, J shed 0 bases, and the junction held 13 bases outside the gene matches. The CDR3 here is CACDPVLGELTYTDKLIF. Here the CDR3 DNA reads TGTGCCTGTGACCCCGTACTGGGGGAGCTTACGTACACCGATAAACTCATCTTT.

With respect to this clone: TCRdb shows a much larger clone's protein in place of this DNA's translation, and the two differ at residue 16, likely through a read error; the protein shown is translated from the DNA. V usage is TRDV1 and J usage is TRDJ1; the match to TRDD2 covers 7 bases. V was clipped by 0 bases and J by 0 bases; unmatched bases: 25. Germline CDR1 is TSWWSYY and CDR2 is QGS. The CDR3 extends over 23 amino acids. The CDR3 DNA reads TGTGCTCTTGGGGAACTCGCGCGCCCTTCCTTACATCTACGTCCCCCCTACACCGATAAACTCATCTTT. Its protein is CALGELARPSLHLRPPYTDKLIF.

This clone was detected a few times. Only one base separates this from a far larger clonotype, so it likely reflects a read error. Other DNA variants within this sample encode the same CDR3. The V and J genes are TRDV2 and TRDJ1; TRDD2 might be the D (6 bases). Germline V gene lookup returns CDR1 GEAIGNYY and CDR2 EKD. This CDR3 has 20 residues. The CDR3 reads CACDEAFHTSLEKSTDKLIF. The CDR3 DNA is TGCGCCTGTGACGAGGCCTTCCACACATCCCTTGAAAAGTCGACCGATAAACTCATCTTT.

Comments on this clone: This is likely an artifact of a read error, given a far larger clone one base away. The identical CDR3 is also encoded by other nucleotide sequences in the sample. The chain combines TRDV2 with TRDJ1, with 13 nucleotides matching TRDD3. Losses at the gene ends were 3 bases for V and 8 bases for J; bases not matched to a gene: 20. The CDR3 length is 19 residues. Germline V lookup: CDR1 GEAIGNYY, CDR2 EKD. DNA for the CDR3: TGTGCCTGTGACCTAATTACTGGGGGATACGCGGGCTACAGCGACAAACTCATCTTT. It is translated as CACDLITGGYAGYSDKLIF.

About this clone: This CDR3 is also generated by other DNA sequences in the sample. The chain joins TRDV2 to TRDJ1; TRDD3 is a possible D gene (6 bases). The CDR3 extends over 16 amino acids. V was clipped by 4 bases and J by 3 bases, with 20 bases between them. In germline, CDR1 is GEAIGNYY, CDR2 EKD. This chain's CDR3 is CACDSVLGDTPDKLIF. Written as DNA, the CDR3 is TGTGCCTGTGATTCTGTACTGGGAGATACTCCCGATAAACTCATCTTT.

This clone is termed medium-sized. Other DNA sequences in the same sample also yield this CDR3. V is TRDV2 and J is TRDJ1; no reliable D call. Trimming cost V 0 bases and J 1 base, with 14 bases left between them. The V gene's germline CDR1 is GEAIGNYY and CDR2 EKD. CDR3 size: 16 residues. In DNA form, the CDR3 reads TGTGCCTGTGACACCGTATCCTCTGCCCCCACCGATAAACTCATCTTT. Encoded protein: CACDTVSSAPTDKLIF.

This clone was observed many times. This likely traces to a read error, being one base from a far larger clone. This specimen includes other DNA sequences encoding the same CDR3. The genes are TRDV2 and TRDJ1, with 9 bases fitting TRDD3. CDR1 GEAIGNYY and CDR2 EKD come from the germline V gene. The CDR3 has 18 amino acids. The DNA for the CDR3 is TGTGCCTGTGACACCGTCTCGGGAAGTGGGGGATATATCGATAAGCTCATCTTT. Its protein is CACDTVSGSGGYIDKLIF.

On this clone itself: A far larger clone is only one base removed, so a read error is likely. The V gene is TRDV1, the J gene TRDJ1, with 10 bases matching TRDD3. V shed 0 bases, J shed 1 base, and the junction held 29 bases outside the gene matches. CDR1 is TSWWSYY and CDR2 is QGS in the germline V gene. The CDR3 has 25 residues. This CDR3 reads CALGELASYDWGIIIPWGATDKLIF. Written as DNA, the CDR3 is TGTGCTCTTGGGGAACTAGCCTCCTACGACTGGGGGATCATTATACCTTGGGGAGCCACCGATAAACTCATCTTT.

The chain combines TRDV2 with TRDJ1; 12 nucleotides line up with TRDD3. The CDR3 spans 17 residues. Losses at the gene ends were 0 bases for V and 3 bases for J; bases not matched to a gene: 7. Per the germline V gene, CDR1 is GEAIGNYY and CDR2 is EKD. The CDR3 DNA reads as TGTGCCTGTGACACCATGGAACTGGGGGATACTTCCGATAAACTCATCTTT. Translating it yields CACDTMELGDTSDKLIF.

By frequency in the sample, this clone is large (0.1 to 1%). Additional DNA sequences in this sample encode the identical CDR3. J is TRDJ1 and V is TRDV2, with 8 positions matching TRDD3. Losses at the gene ends were 3 bases for V and 0 bases for J; bases not matched to a gene: 14. CDR1 is GEAIGNYY, CDR2 EKD, per germline. This CDR3 spans 18 amino acids. CDR3 loop: CACDPLTGGPLDTDKLIF. The CDR3 nucleotides read TGTGCCTGTGACCCCCTTACTGGGGGCCCACTAGACACCGATAAACTCATCTTT.

This clone is termed medium-sized. The same CDR3 arises from other DNA sequences in this sample as well. The chain employs TRDV2 and TRDJ1; TRDD3 might be the D (5 bases). CDR3 size: 17 residues. CDR1 and CDR2 from the germline V gene are GEAIGNYY and EKD. The germline V and J ends were trimmed by 1 base and 0 bases, with 17 bases remaining between them. The CDR3 DNA follows: TGTGCCTGTGACACGGTGGGGACGGCAACTTACACCGATAAACTCATCTTT. Translated, it gives CACDTVGTATYTDKLIF.

As for this clone: A much larger clone lies one base from this, so it may be a read error. Other DNA sequences in this sample translate to the same CDR3. The CDR3 nucleotides read TGTGCCTGTGACACCGTGGGGGATACTCGGGGGCCCACCGATAAACTCATCTTT. The encoded protein is CACDTVGDTRGPTDKLIF. The chain is built from TRDV2 and TRDJ1; TRDD3 agrees at 10 bases. This CDR3 has 18 amino acids. Germline V gene sequence: CDR1 GEAIGNYY, CDR2 EKD. Germline trimming cut 0 bases from V and 1 base from J; bases unmatched to any gene: 10.

As regards this clone: Other DNA sequences within the sample encode an identical CDR3. The chain uses TRDV2 and TRDJ1; tentatively, D is TRDD3 (5 bases). CDR1 is GEAIGNYY and CDR2 is EKD in the germline V gene. The CDR3 has 16 amino acids. V was shortened by 0 bases and J by 0 bases, with 13 bases between the two germline ends. The chain's CDR3 is CACDTWGLTYTDKLIF. Here the CDR3 DNA reads TGTGCCTGTGACACCTGGGGCCTTACCTACACCGATAAACTCATCTTT.

This clone turned up a few times. TCRdb attributes to this sequence the protein of a much larger clone, which differs from the DNA translation at residue 14; a read error is likely, and the protein displayed is translated from the DNA. The rearrangement uses TRDV2 and TRDJ3, with 12 bases fitting TRDD3. The CDR3 runs to 22 residues. The trim removed 1 base at V and 3 bases at J, leaving 15 bases unmatched. CDR1 GEAIGNYY and CDR2 EKD come from the germline V gene. CDR3 protein: CACDTIPVLGDTLFWDTRQMFF. For the CDR3, the DNA is TGTGCCTGTGACACGATACCCGTACTGGGGGATACCCTCTTCTGGGACACCCGACAGATGTTTTTC.

This clone is labeled as medium-sized. Relative to the germline gene, one junction end is altered; a read error may explain this. The sample holds other DNA sequences that translate to the same CDR3. The chain couples TRDV2 to TRDJ1; 13 bases fit TRDD3. The CDR3 spans 21 residues. Germline CDR1 GEAIGNYY, CDR2 EKD. The CDR3 is CACDTVGLGDTPKENSDKLIF. The CDR3, as DNA: TGCGCCTGTGACACCGTAGGACTGGGGGATACGCCCAAAGAGAACTCCGATAAACTCATCTTT.

This clone rates as large. Other nucleotide sequences in the sample specify the same CDR3. V is TRDV2 and J is TRDJ1; D gene uncertain. V lost 0 bases to trimming and J lost 1 base, with 20 bases between them. Germline assignment: CDR1 GEAIGNYY and CDR2 EKD. The CDR3 is 18 residues long. The CDR3 spells CACDTAQKSRGLTDKLIF. The CDR3 nucleotides read TGTGCCTGTGACACCGCGCAAAAATCTCGCGGACTCACCGATAAACTCATCTTT.

The table lists this clone with a few counts. A read error likely explains this, since a far larger clone differs by one base. The sample contains more than one DNA sequence encoding this CDR3. The rearrangement joins TRDV2 to TRDJ1; TRDD3 agrees at 8 bases. CDR1 is GEAIGNYY, CDR2 EKD, per germline. The CDR3 length is 19 residues. CDR3: CACDTGLLGGSPYTDKLIF. The CDR3 DNA is TGTGCCTGCGACACGGGTTTACTGGGGGGCTCGCCCTACACCGATAAACTCATCTTT.